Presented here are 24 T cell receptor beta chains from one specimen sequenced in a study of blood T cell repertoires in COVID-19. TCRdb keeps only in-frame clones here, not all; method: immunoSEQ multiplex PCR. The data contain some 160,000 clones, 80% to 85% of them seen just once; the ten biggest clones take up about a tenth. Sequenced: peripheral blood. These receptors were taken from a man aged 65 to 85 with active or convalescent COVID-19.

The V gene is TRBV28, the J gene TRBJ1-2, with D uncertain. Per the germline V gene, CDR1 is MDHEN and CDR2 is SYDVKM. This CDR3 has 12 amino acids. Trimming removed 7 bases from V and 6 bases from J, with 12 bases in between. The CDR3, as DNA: TGTGCCAGCATCACAGCCCCGAATGGCTACACCTTC. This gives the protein CASITAPNGYTF.

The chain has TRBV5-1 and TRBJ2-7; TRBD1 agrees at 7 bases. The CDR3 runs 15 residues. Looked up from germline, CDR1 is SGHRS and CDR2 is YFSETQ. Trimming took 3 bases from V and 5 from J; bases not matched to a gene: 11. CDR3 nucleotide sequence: TGCGCCAGCAGCTCCATACCAGACAGGGACCACGAGCAGTACTTC. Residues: CASSSIPDRDHEQYF.

The CDR3 coding sequence is TGTGCCAGCAGCGTAGAAAGCGGGTACTCCTACGAGCAGTACTTC. Amino acids: CASSVESGYSYEQYF. The V gene is TRBV9, the J gene TRBJ2-7; possible D gene TRBD2, 6 bases. Trimming stripped 0 bases from V and 0 bases from J, with 10 bases between. Germline V gene data show CDR1 as SGDLS and CDR2 as YYNGEE. CDR3 length: 15 residues.

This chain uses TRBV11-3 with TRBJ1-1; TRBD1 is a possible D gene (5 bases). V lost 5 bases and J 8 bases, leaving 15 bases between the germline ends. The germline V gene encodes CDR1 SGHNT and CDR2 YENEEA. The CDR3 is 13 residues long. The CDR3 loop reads CASSKGREGEAFF. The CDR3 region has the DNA TGTGCCAGCAGCAAGGGGAGGGAGGGGGAAGCTTTCTTT.

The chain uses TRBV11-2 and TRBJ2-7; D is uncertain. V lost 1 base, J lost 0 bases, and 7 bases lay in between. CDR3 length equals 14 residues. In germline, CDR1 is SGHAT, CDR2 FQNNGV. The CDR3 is CASSLVTSSYEQYF. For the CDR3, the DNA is TGTGCCAGCAGCTTAGTCACGAGCTCCTACGAGCAGTACTTC.

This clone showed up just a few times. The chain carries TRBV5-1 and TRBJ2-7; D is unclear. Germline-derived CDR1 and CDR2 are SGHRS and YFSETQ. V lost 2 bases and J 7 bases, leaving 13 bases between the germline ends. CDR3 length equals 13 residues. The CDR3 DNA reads TGCGCCAGCAGCTTCTCTGGGCAACAGGAGCAGTACTTC. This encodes CASSFSGQQEQYF.

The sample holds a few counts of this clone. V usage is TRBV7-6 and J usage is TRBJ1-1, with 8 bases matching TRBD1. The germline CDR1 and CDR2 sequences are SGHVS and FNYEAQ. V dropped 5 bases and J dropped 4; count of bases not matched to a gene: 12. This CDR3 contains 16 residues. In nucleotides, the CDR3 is TGTGCCAGCAGCGAAGAGCCGGGACAGGCATCCACTGAAGCTTTCTTT. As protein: CASSEEPGQASTEAFF.

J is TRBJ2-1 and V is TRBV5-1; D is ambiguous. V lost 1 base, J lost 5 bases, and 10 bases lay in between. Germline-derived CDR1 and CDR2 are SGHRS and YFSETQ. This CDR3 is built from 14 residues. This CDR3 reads CASSLYPADNEQFF. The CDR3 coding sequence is TGCGCCAGCAGCTTGTATCCCGCGGACAATGAGCAGTTCTTC.

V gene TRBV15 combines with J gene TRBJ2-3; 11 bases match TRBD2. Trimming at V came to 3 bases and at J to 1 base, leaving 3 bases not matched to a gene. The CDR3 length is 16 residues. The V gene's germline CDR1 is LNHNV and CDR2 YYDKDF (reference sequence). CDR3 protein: CATSRELAGGTDTQYF. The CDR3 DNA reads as TGTGCCACCAGCAGGGAACTAGCGGGAGGCACAGATACGCAGTATTTT.

This CDR3 is CASSPWTSGRTDTQYF. The DNA of the CDR3 is TGTGCCAGCAGCCCCTGGACTAGCGGGAGAACTGATACGCAGTATTTT. The chain combines TRBV11-2 with TRBJ2-3; 13 nucleotides match TRBD2. The CDR3 totals 16 residues. V shed 5 bases, J shed 6 bases, and the junction held 8 bases outside the gene matches. The germline gives CDR1 SGHAT, CDR2 FQNNGV.

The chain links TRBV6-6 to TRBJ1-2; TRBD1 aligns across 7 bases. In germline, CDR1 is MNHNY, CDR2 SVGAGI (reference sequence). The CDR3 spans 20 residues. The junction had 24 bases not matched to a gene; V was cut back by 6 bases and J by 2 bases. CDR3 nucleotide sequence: TGTGCCAGCAGCAACGGCAAAAAACGGCCGGGACAGCCCATCAACTATGGCTACACCTTC. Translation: CASSNGKKRPGQPINYGYTF.

The CDR3 sequence: CASTGLLAKNIQYF. CDR3 DNA: TGTGCCAGCACTGGGCTTCTAGCCAAAAACATTCAGTACTTC. The rearrangement joins TRBV2 to TRBJ2-4, with D unclear. The V gene's germline CDR1 is SNHLY and CDR2 FYNNEI. Between the trimmed V and J ends, which lost 7 bases and 0 bases, there was a span of 10 bases. This CDR3 has 14 residues.

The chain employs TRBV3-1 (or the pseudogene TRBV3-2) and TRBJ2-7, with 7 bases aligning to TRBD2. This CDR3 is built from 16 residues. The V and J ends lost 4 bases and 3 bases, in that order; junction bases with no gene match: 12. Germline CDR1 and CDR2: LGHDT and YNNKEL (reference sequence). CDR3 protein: CASSPGLIGDYYEQYF. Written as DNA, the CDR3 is TGTGCCAGCAGCCCTGGACTAATAGGGGACTACTACGAGCAGTACTTC.

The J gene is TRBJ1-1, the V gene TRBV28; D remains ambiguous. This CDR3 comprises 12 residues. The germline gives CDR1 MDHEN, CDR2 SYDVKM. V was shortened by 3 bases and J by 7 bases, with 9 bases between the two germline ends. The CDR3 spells CASSLAGLEAFF. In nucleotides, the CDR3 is TGTGCCAGCAGTTTGGCAGGACTTGAAGCTTTCTTT.

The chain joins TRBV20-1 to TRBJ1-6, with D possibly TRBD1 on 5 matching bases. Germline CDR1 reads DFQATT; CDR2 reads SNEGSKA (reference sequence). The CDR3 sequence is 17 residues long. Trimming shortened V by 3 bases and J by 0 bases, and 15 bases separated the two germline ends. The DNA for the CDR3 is TGCAGTGCTAGTGCGGCAGGGATGAACTCCTATAATTCACCCCTCCACTTT. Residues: CSASAAGMNSYNSPLHF.

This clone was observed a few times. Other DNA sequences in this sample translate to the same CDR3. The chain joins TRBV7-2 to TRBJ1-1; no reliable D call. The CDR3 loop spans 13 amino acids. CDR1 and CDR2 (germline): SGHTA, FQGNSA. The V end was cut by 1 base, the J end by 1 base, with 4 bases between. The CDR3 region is CASSLGRNTEAFF. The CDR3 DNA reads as TGTGCCAGCAGCTTAGGGAGGAACACTGAAGCTTTCTTT.

CDR3 sequence: CASSDSQGADTQYF. The CDR3 DNA is TGTGCCAGCAGTGATTCCCAGGGGGCAGATACGCAGTATTTT. This rearrangement joins TRBV25-1 to TRBJ2-3; TRBD1 aligns across 7 bases. Trimming took 3 bases from V and 4 from J; bases not matched to a gene: 4. The CDR3 sequence is 14 residues long. Per the germline V gene, CDR1 is MGHDK and CDR2 is SYGVNS.

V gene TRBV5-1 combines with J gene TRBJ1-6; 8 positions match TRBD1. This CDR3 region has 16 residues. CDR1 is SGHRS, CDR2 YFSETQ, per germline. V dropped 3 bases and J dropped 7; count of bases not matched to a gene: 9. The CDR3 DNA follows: TGCGCCAGCAGCTCGGACAGGGTCCGACAGAATTCACCCCTCCACTTT. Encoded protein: CASSSDRVRQNSPLHF.

For the CDR3, the DNA is TGTGCCAGCTCACCCCCCGGGACAGGGATTAGCAATCAGCCCCAGCATTTT. Protein sequence: CASSPPGTGISNQPQHF. The chain employs TRBV18 and TRBJ1-5; 9 bases are shared with TRBD1. Germline V gene data show CDR1 as KGHSH and CDR2 as LQKENI. The CDR3 consists of 17 residues. V shed 3 bases and J 0 bases; nucleotides not matched to a gene: 6. The full variable domain, its missing parts supplied by reference TRBV18 and TRBJ1-5, is NAGVMQNPRHLVRRRGQEARLRCSPMKGHSHVYWYRQLPEEGLKFMVYLQKENIIDESGMPKERFSAEFPKEGPSILRIQQVVRGDSAAYFCASSPPGTGISNQPQHFGDGTRLSIL.

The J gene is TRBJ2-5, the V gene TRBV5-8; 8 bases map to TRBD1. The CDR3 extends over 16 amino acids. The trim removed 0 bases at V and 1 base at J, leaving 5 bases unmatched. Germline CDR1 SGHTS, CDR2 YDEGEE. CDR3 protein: CASSLGGQGGQETQYF. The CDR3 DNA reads TGTGCCAGCAGCTTGGGCGGACAGGGCGGCCAAGAGACCCAGTACTTC.

In nucleotides, the CDR3 is TGCGCCAGCAGCCAAGATGGGCAGGGGGCAGGTTACACCGGGGAGCTGTTTTTT. Its protein is CASSQDGQGAGYTGELFF. The rearrangement uses TRBV4-3 and TRBJ2-2; TRBD1 aligns across 8 bases. CDR1 and CDR2 from the germline V gene are LGHNA and YSLEER. This CDR3 is 18 amino acids long. V gave up 0 bases and J gave up 3 bases; unmatched junction bases: 9.

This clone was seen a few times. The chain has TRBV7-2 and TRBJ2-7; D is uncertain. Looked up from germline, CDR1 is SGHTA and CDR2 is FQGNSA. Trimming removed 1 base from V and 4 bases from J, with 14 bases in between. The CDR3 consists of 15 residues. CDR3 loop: CASSLVEALTYEQYF. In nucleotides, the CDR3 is TGTGCCAGCAGCTTAGTTGAAGCCCTAACGTACGAGCAGTACTTC. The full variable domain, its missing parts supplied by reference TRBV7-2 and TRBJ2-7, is GAGVSQSPSNKVTEKGKDVELRCDPISGHTALYWYRQSLGQGLEFLIYFQGNSAPDKSGLPSDRFSAERTGGSVSTLTIQRTQQEDSAVYLCASSLVEALTYEQYFGPGTRLTVT.

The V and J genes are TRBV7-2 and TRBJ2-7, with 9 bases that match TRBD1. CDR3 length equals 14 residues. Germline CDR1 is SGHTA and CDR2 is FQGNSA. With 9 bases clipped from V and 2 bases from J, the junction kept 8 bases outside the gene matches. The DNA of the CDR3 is TGTGCCAGTGCACCGGGACAGGGAGCCTACGAGCAGTACTTC. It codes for CASAPGQGAYEQYF.

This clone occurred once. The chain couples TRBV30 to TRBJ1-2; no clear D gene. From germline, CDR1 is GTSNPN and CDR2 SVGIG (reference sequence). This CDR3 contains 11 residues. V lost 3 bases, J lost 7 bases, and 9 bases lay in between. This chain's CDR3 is CAWRSGFGYTF. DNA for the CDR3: TGTGCCTGGAGAAGCGGGTTTGGCTACACCTTC.